What follows are 7 T cell receptor beta chains derived from one specimen sequenced in a study of identifying expanded T cells in peripheral blood (dated by TCRdb to about 2019). Library method: the immunoSEQ multiplex PCR assay. TCRdb obtained this table from immuneACCESS and retained in-frame rearrangements with V and J assigned. These tables miss some clones; where compared with another copy, unresolved V genes account for less than half of the shortfall, and the remainder is unexplained. This sample gives approximately 130,000 clones in total; 84% of them show up just once. In total, the top ten clones hold roughly 3.3% of the sample. The sequenced sample consisted of blood. The receptors were gathered from a person aged 18-70 years in good health.

This chain joins TRBV19 and TRBJ1-2; TRBD1 matches at 10 bases. V was pared by 2 bases and J by 4 bases, with 4 bases of the junction left unmatched. This CDR3 is 15 amino acids long. In germline, CDR1 is LNHDA, CDR2 SQIVND (reference sequence). The CDR3 DNA follows: TGTGCCAGTAGTATACCCGGGACAGGGGTCTATGGCTACACCTTC. It is translated as CASSIPGTGVYGYTF.

This clone was recorded once. This chain links TRBV5-1 with TRBJ1-1; the match to TRBD1 covers 9 bases. Trimming took 0 bases from V and 8 from J; bases not matched to a gene: 8. The CDR3 spans 15 residues. CDR1 SGHRS and CDR2 YFSETQ come from the germline V gene. CDR3 in amino acids: CASSLAGGTGIEAFF. In DNA, the CDR3 is TGCGCCAGCAGCTTGGCCGGAGGGACAGGGATAGAAGCTTTCTTT. The entire variable domain, with the rest obtained from reference TRBV5-1 and TRBJ1-1, is as follows: KAGVTQTPRYLIKTRGQQVTLSCSPISGHRSVSWYQQTPGQGLQFLFEYFSETQRNKGNFPGRFSGRQFSNSRSEMNVSTLELGDSALYLCASSLAGGTGIEAFFGQGTRLTVV.

The rearrangement links TRBV11-3 to TRBJ2-5, with 8 bases identical to TRBD2. Germline loops: CDR1 SGHNT, CDR2 YENEEA. CDR3 length equals 15 residues. The junction had 10 bases not matched to a gene; V was cut back by 10 bases and J by 0 bases. The CDR3 spells CATGPGLGYQETQYF. In nucleotides, the CDR3 is TGTGCCACGGGACCGGGACTAGGGTACCAAGAGACCCAGTACTTC.

The CDR3 reads CASSPPRGEETQYF. The CDR3 nucleotides read TGTGCCAGCAGCCCCCCGCGGGGTGAGGAGACCCAGTACTTC. The V gene is TRBV6-6, the J gene TRBJ2-5, with a tentative D call TRBD2 (6 bases). Germline V CDR1 and CDR2: MNHNY, SVGAGI (reference sequence). V lost 6 bases to trimming and J lost 5 bases, with 16 bases between them. The CDR3 runs to 14 residues.

This clone was found a few times. The chain employs TRBV5-1 and TRBJ2-1; 9 positions match TRBD2. V dropped 5 bases and J dropped 8; count of bases not matched to a gene: 11. From germline, CDR1 is SGHRS and CDR2 YFSETQ. This CDR3 contains 15 residues. CDR3 sequence reads: CASRPPSGGPHEQFF. CDR3 DNA sequence: TGCGCCAGCAGACCTCCCAGCGGGGGGCCCCATGAGCAGTTCTTC.

This chain connects TRBV4-3 to TRBJ1-2; TRBD1 might be the D (5 bases). The CDR3 sequence is 14 residues long. The germline V and J ends were trimmed by 3 bases and 12 bases, with 20 bases remaining between them. Germline CDR1 LGHNA, CDR2 YSLEER. Here the CDR3 DNA reads TGCGCCAGCAGCCACCACGGGGGACGTGCCGACGACACCTTC. It yields the protein CASSHHGGRADDTF.

This chain connects TRBV7-2 to TRBJ1-2; no firm D call. This CDR3 is built from 15 residues. Trimming took off 4 bases at V and 4 bases at J, with 16 bases between the two ends. Germline V gene sequence: CDR1 SGHTA, CDR2 FQGNSA. CDR3 DNA sequence: TGTGCCAGCAGCTCTGAATTACAGCGATTCTATGGCTACACCTTC. This sequence encodes CASSSELQRFYGYTF.